The sequence of this TCR beta chain was determined in a study of CD8 T cells in ankylosing spondylitis (dated by TCRdb to between 2016 and 2019). Context from the whole study: To find TCR variants linked to disease, the study profiled T cell receptor beta repertoires in ankylosing spondylitis patients and healthy donors. The full study cohort was made up of 25 ankylosing spondylitis patients and 108 healthy donors. Peripheral blood was sampled, and synovial fluid was additionally collected from ankylosing spondylitis patients. The full study reports these points: Some motif variants were previously reported in synovial fluid and blood of reactive arthritis patients, suggesting common disease-initiation mechanisms. Blood from ankylosing spondylitis patients appeared to be characterized by a TCR beta motif made up of several highly homologous amino acid variants. A CD8+ phenotype was shown by the disease-linked clones, which were found at relatively low frequencies in peripheral blood. According to the report, matched synovial fluid samples from ankylosing spondylitis patients were significantly enriched for the disease-linked clones.

This clonotype has more than one count but fewer than ten. The antigen it binds to is not known. One base away there is no much larger clone; base qualities are not given. The sequencer listed for this sample is Illumina HiSeq 2500. Quantitative 5'-RACE with molecular barcodes was the method used to prepare the TCR beta libraries. Turning to the authors' computational methods: A new computational method, built on a probabilistic model of VDJ rearrangement, was used to identify disease-linked TCR variants. TCRdb reprocessed the public reads (quality trimming at Q25 with fastp, clone calling with MiXCR) and kept in-frame beta chains. Each CDR3 protein gets just one entry, which takes the most common genes and DNA from the rows behind it. TCRdb, not the authors, supplied the V and J calls. The sample profile shows approximately 290,000 distinct CDR3 sequences; about 20% of them were found once. The ten largest make up 3.5% of the sample.

V trim: 3 bases; J trim: 2 bases; unmatched bases: 7. CDR1 and CDR2 (DFQATT, SNEGSKA) derive from the germline V gene (reference sequence). Inclusive of the bounding cysteine and phenylalanine, the CDR3 is 15 residues long. CDR3 DNA is the only sequence kept; it has 45 bases, read in frame from the first base. This TCR came from a female donor with ankylosing spondylitis or in good health (not recorded which). The sequence is built from TRBV20-1 and TRBJ2-7; 10 junctional bases match TRBD1. Material: blood, either unsorted or a sorted T cell fraction (not recorded which). The CDR3 protein sequence reads: CSASYRTGGPYEQYF. The sequenced DNA is TGCAGTGCTAGCTACCGGACAGGGGGTCCCTACGAGCAGTACTTC.